The next 21 T cell receptor beta chains were all read from a single sample in a study of Ad26.COV2.S vaccination and SARS-CoV-2 variants. The assay was immunoSEQ multiplex PCR, and TCRdb's table has in-frame clones only and misses some. This table holds roughly 500,000 clones, roughly 85% found once. Treatment here: around 19 received Ad26.COV2.S at low or high dose, single or two shots; five or six received placebo; per-sample allocation not given. Repertoires come from day 63 after the first vaccine or placebo injection. Material: peripheral blood, obtained in a trial of Ad26.COV2.S vaccine versus placebo. These receptors were taken from a person between 18 and 60 years old who received the Ad26.COV2.S COVID-19 vaccine or a placebo.

The chain recombines TRBV6-5 with TRBJ1-4, with D possibly matching TRBD1 (6 bases). CDR1 MNHEY and CDR2 SVGAGI come from the germline V gene. V gave up 6 bases and J gave up 7 bases, with 18 bases separating them. The CDR3 is 15 residues long. The CDR3 DNA reads as TGTGCCAGCAGAGCCGACAGGTCGAGGGTTGAAAAACTGTTTTTT. Residues: CASRADRSRVEKLFF.

The CDR3 loop is CASRGSPAIQPQHF. The CDR3, as DNA: TGTGCCAGCCGTGGGTCCCCGGCGATTCAGCCCCAGCATTTT. The rearrangement links TRBV28 to TRBJ1-5, with unresolved D. Germline CDR1 MDHEN, CDR2 SYDVKM. The CDR3 has 14 amino acids. Trimming left V 8 bases short and J 6 bases short, with 17 bases between.

The CDR3, as DNA: TGTGCCAGCAGCTCCAATTTGGGTTTGAGAGATTACGAGCAGTACTTC. Amino acids: CASSSNLGLRDYEQYF. This rearrangement joins TRBV7-2 to TRBJ2-7; D remains ambiguous. This CDR3 has 16 residues. V shed 4 bases and J shed 4 bases, with 20 bases lying between them. CDR1 and CDR2 from the germline V gene are SGHTA and FQGNSA.

The chain combines TRBV24-1 with TRBJ2-1, with 10 bases matching TRBD2. Trimming at V came to 3 bases and at J to 5 bases, leaving 6 bases not matched to a gene. Per the germline V gene, CDR1 is KGHDR and CDR2 is SFDVKD. The CDR3 totals 16 residues. The CDR3 nucleotides read TGTGCCACCAGTGATCCTGGACTAGCGGAGGACAATGAGCAGTTCTTC. Its translation: CATSDPGLAEDNEQFF.

The chain carries TRBV6-6 and TRBJ1-2, with D possibly matching TRBD1 (5 bases). The CDR3 has 16 amino acids. Looked up from germline, CDR1 is MNHNY and CDR2 is SVGAGI (reference sequence). V lost 4 bases and J lost 0, with 15 bases in between. CDR3 residues: CASSSPGTDANYGYTF. For the CDR3, the DNA is TGTGCCAGCAGTTCTCCCGGGACCGACGCTAACTATGGCTACACCTTC.

The chain uses TRBV28 and TRBJ1-1; the D gene is possibly TRBD1 (5 bases). Trimming took 0 bases from V and 3 from J, leaving 14 bases between them. CDR3 length: 16 amino acids. The germline CDR1 and CDR2 sequences are MDHEN and SYDVKM. CDR3 sequence: CASSLWVRAGDTEAFF. DNA of the CDR3: TGTGCCAGCAGTTTATGGGTCAGGGCGGGCGACACTGAAGCTTTCTTT. The whole variable domain, remainder taken from reference TRBV28 and TRBJ1-1, is DVKVTQSSRYLVKRTGEKVFLECVQDMDHENMFWYRQDPGLGLRLIYFSYDVKMKEKGDIPEGYSVSREKKERFSLILESASTNQTSMYLCASSLWVRAGDTEAFFGQGTRLTVV.

The V gene is TRBV2, the J gene TRBJ2-5; TRBD2 is a possible D gene (5 bases). Germline V CDR1 and CDR2: SNHLY, FYNNEI. This CDR3 is built from 13 residues. With 5 bases removed from V and 2 bases from J, the gap between germline ends came to 9 bases. The CDR3 spells CASSLLEQETQYF. In DNA, the CDR3 is TGTGCCAGCAGTCTACTAGAGCAAGAGACCCAGTACTTC.

The gene calls are TRBV3-1 (or the pseudogene TRBV3-2) and TRBJ1-1; possible D gene TRBD1, 5 bases. V lost 3 bases and J 9 bases, leaving 20 bases between the germline ends. The germline gives CDR1 LGHDT, CDR2 YNNKEL (reference sequence). The CDR3 has 15 residues. In DNA form, the CDR3 reads TGTGCCAGCAGCCAGGGGGAGGCGGGGGGTACAAAAGCTTTCTTT. Residues: CASSQGEAGGTKAFF.

The rearrangement links TRBV15 to TRBJ2-5; D remains unclear. The CDR3 runs 15 residues. The germline gives CDR1 LNHNV, CDR2 YYDKDF (reference sequence). V lost 0 bases, J lost 5 bases, and 13 bases lay in between. The DNA for the CDR3 is TGTGCCACCAGCAGAGATCGGGCGGTAAGGGAGACCCAGTACTTC. Residues: CATSRDRAVRETQYF. The complete variable domain, with remaining parts taken from reference TRBV15 and TRBJ2-5, reads DAMVIQNPRYQVTQFGKPVTLSCSQTLNHNVMYWYQQKSSQAPKLLFHYYDKDFNNEADTPDNFQSRRPNTSFCFLDIRSPGLGDTAMYLCATSRDRAVRETQYFGPGTRLLVL.

The V gene is TRBV7-2, the J gene TRBJ2-3; D uncertain. The V end lost 4 bases, the J end lost 2 bases, and 7 bases lay between the germline ends. The CDR3 loop spans 13 amino acids. CDR1 SGHTA and CDR2 FQGNSA come from the germline V gene. In DNA form, the CDR3 reads TGTGCCAGCAGCTCGGACGACACAGATACGCAGTATTTT. Translated: CASSSDDTDTQYF.

V usage is TRBV19 and J usage is TRBJ2-3, with TRBD2 matching 11 bases. Germline V gene data show CDR1 as LNHDA and CDR2 as SQIVND (reference sequence). CDR3 length: 14 amino acids. V dropped 3 bases and J dropped 5; count of bases not matched to a gene: 1. The CDR3: CASSISGRGDTQYF. CDR3 bases: TGTGCCAGTAGTATTAGCGGGAGGGGAGATACGCAGTATTTT.

The rearrangement links TRBV30 to TRBJ2-3; a possible D gene is TRBD2 (6 bases). V was shortened by 1 base and J by 5 bases, with 13 bases between the two germline ends. This CDR3 has 14 amino acids. Looked up from germline, CDR1 is GTSNPN and CDR2 is SVGIG (reference sequence). Here the CDR3 reads CAWSGTGRGDTQYF. The CDR3 nucleotides are TGTGCCTGGAGTGGGACCGGGCGGGGAGATACGCAGTATTTT.

This clone was observed a few times. J is TRBJ2-7 and V is TRBV2, with no clear D. The CDR3 spans 12 residues. Between the trimmed V and J ends, which lost 8 bases and 6 bases, there was a span of 14 bases. Germline values: CDR1 SNHLY, CDR2 FYNNEI. The CDR3 sequence: CASSLMVAEQYF. The CDR3 coding sequence is TGTGCCAGCTCCCTGATGGTTGCCGAGCAGTACTTC.

As DNA, the CDR3 is TGCGCCAGCAGCCCTGGGGGTTTGGTAGCGGGATTAGCCAAAAACATTCAGTACTTC. Encoded protein: CASSPGGLVAGLAKNIQYF. This chain joins TRBV4-1 and TRBJ2-4, with 8 bases fitting TRBD2. The J segment lost 0 bases and the V segment lost 4 bases, leaving 14 bases of the junction unmatched. The CDR3 sequence is 19 residues long. CDR1 is MGHRA and CDR2 is YSYEKL in the germline V gene.

This clone appeared a few times. The chain is built from TRBV25-1 and TRBJ2-2; no firm D call. The length of the CDR3 is 13 residues. V was cut by 2 bases and J by 11 bases, with 12 bases left in between. Germline CDR1 and CDR2: MGHDK and SYGVNS. CDR3 amino acids: CASSEPTSIELFF. The CDR3 DNA follows: TGTGCCAGCAGTGAACCCACATCGATCGAGCTGTTTTTT.

V usage is TRBV10-3 and J usage is TRBJ1-3; the D gene is possibly TRBD1 (6 bases). V was trimmed by 7 bases and J by 2 bases, leaving 21 bases between them. The germline gives CDR1 ENHRY, CDR2 SYGVKD. The CDR3 consists of 17 residues. The DNA of the CDR3 is TGTGCCATCACCCGTGGGGGCGCGGGGGGTGCTGGAAACACCATATATTTT. Amino acid sequence: CAITRGGAGGAGNTIYF.

The chain employs TRBV6-2 or TRBV6-3 and TRBJ2-1, with 11 bases that match TRBD2. Trimming cost V 2 bases and J 14 bases; bases outside gene matches: 8. The CDR3 runs to 14 residues. Germline V gene lookup returns CDR1 MNHEY and CDR2 SVGEGT. CDR3 residues: CASSYLRLAGWEFF. Written as DNA, the CDR3 is TGTGCCAGCAGTTACCTGAGACTAGCGGGATGGGAGTTCTTC.

The chain couples TRBV5-4 to TRBJ2-5; possible D gene TRBD2, 5 bases. This CDR3 is built from 13 residues. V was pared by 1 base and J by 5 bases, with 9 bases between. Per the germline V gene, CDR1 is SGHNT and CDR2 is YYREEE (reference sequence). The CDR3 nucleotides read TGTGCCAGCAGCTTGCCTAGCAGGGAGACCCAGTACTTC. This sequence encodes CASSLPSRETQYF.

The chain joins TRBV29-1 to TRBJ2-3; D is perhaps TRBD2 (6 bases). CDR3 length: 16 amino acids. Germline CDR1 and CDR2: SQVTM and ANQGSEA. Trimming pared 5 bases from V and 3 bases from J, leaving 21 bases between. The CDR3 spells CSVFEAGSVVTDTQYF. CDR3 DNA: TGCAGCGTTTTTGAGGCGGGATCGGTCGTAACAGATACGCAGTATTTT.

This clone was counted between two and nine times. The chain links TRBV7-9 to TRBJ1-1; 10 bases map to TRBD1. CDR3 size: 15 residues. Germline lookup yields CDR1 SEHNR and CDR2 FQNEAQ (reference sequence). The V gene end was trimmed by 5 bases and the J gene end by 2 bases; junction bases not matched to a gene: 5. CDR3 sequence (DNA): TGTGCCAGCAGCCGAGGACAGGGGGGAAACACTGAAGCTTTCTTT. This encodes CASSRGQGGNTEAFF.

The chain couples TRBV7-8 to TRBJ2-7; D may be TRBD1 or TRBD2 (6 bases each). Trimming cost V 1 base and J 7 bases, with 14 bases left between them. Per the germline V gene, CDR1 is SGHVS and CDR2 is FQNEAQ. The CDR3 contains 14 residues. The CDR3 region is CASSLGGRRGEQYF. The DNA for the CDR3 is TGTGCCAGCAGCTTAGGTGGCAGGAGGGGGGAGCAGTACTTC.